The next 5 T cell receptor beta chains were all read from a single sample in a study of cytomegalovirus exposure and HLA in healthy donors. Researchers ran the PCR with 60 Vbeta and 13 Jbeta primers. Sequenced by immunoSEQ multiplex PCR; TCRdb stores in-frame clones only, minus some. The sample holds around 50,000 clones; roughly 80% are singletons and the top ten take 4.3%. The sequencing input was PBMCs. The receptors come from a man aged 30-40 years in good health and CMV-seronegative.

The rearrangement joins TRBV7-2 to TRBJ2-7, with D possibly TRBD1 on 5 matching bases. V lost 2 bases, J lost 4 bases, and 9 bases lay in between. Germline V gene sequence: CDR1 SGHTA, CDR2 FQGNSA. This CDR3 comprises 13 residues. As DNA, the CDR3 is TGTGCCAGCAGCTTAAGACAGCTTTACGAGCAGTACTTC. This sequence encodes CASSLRQLYEQYF.

This chain uses TRBV19 with TRBJ1-1; tentative D call: TRBD1 (6 bases). This CDR3 comprises 18 residues. With 6 bases removed from V and 0 bases from J, the gap between germline ends came to 23 bases. Germline assignment: CDR1 LNHDA and CDR2 SQIVND (reference sequence). The CDR3 sequence is CASSLYGWGRDMNTEAFF. The CDR3 nucleotides are TGTGCCAGTAGCCTATATGGGTGGGGAAGGGACATGAACACTGAAGCTTTCTTT.

This chain joins TRBV25-1 and TRBJ2-5; 8 bases agree with TRBD1. After removal of 3 bases from V and 5 bases from J, the junction contained 14 bases not matched to a gene. The CDR3 sequence is 17 residues long. CDR1 is MGHDK and CDR2 is SYGVNS in the germline V gene. The CDR3 DNA reads TGTGCCAGCAGTGATCAGGCCAGGGGGCGGGGTAGGGAGACCCAGTACTTC. Amino acids: CASSDQARGRGRETQYF.

The rearrangement uses TRBV30 and TRBJ1-4, with D tentatively TRBD1 (5 bases). CDR3 length equals 15 residues. Trimming stripped 3 bases from V and 7 bases from J, with 18 bases between. Germline CDR1 and CDR2: GTSNPN and SVGIG (reference sequence). CDR3 region: CAWRRWDRGGEKLFF. Written as DNA, the CDR3 is TGTGCCTGGAGAAGATGGGACCGGGGAGGTGAAAAACTGTTTTTT. The full variable domain, in which reference TRBV30 and TRBJ1-4 provide the parts outside the CDR3, is SQTIHQWPATLVQPVGSPLSLECTVEGTSNPNLYWYRQAAGRGLQLLFYSVGIGQISSEVPQNLSASRPQDRQFILSSKKLLLSDSGFYLCAWRRWDRGGEKLFFGSGTQLSVL.

Only one count was recorded for this clone. The chain has TRBV29-1 and TRBJ2-7; 10 nucleotides agree with TRBD2. This CDR3 contains 19 residues. Germline V CDR1 and CDR2: SQVTM, ANQGSEA. J was trimmed by 2 bases and V by 1 base; bases with no gene match: 17. CDR3: CSVEAVLRVEREGPYEQYF. CDR3 nucleotides: TGCAGCGTTGAAGCGGTACTAAGGGTCGAGCGGGAGGGCCCCTACGAGCAGTACTTC.